This TCR beta chain was sequenced for a study of blood T cell repertoires in COVID-19. Method: immunoSEQ multiplex PCR; TCRdb's copy keeps in-frame clones and lacks some. The data contain roughly 250,000 clones, approximately 86% of them singletons. Germline lookup yields CDR1 LNHDA and CDR2 SQIVND (reference sequence). The length of the CDR3 is 19 residues. Trimming cost V 1 base and J 0 bases; bases outside gene matches: 10. Sequenced material: PBMCs or T cells enriched from blood (not recorded which). This chain uses TRBV19 with TRBJ2-3; 10 bases line up with TRBD2. This TCR was sampled from a middle-aged woman with acute COVID-19. The CDR3 spells CASSIGGAGGLHSTDTQYF. The CDR3 DNA reads as TGTGCCAGTAGTATAGGGGGAGCGGGAGGGCTTCATAGCACAGATACGCAGTATTTT.